The 20 T cell receptor beta chains below all came from one sample that was sequenced in a study of cytomegalovirus exposure and HLA in healthy donors. Here immunoSEQ multiplex PCR was the method, and the copy in TCRdb shows in-frame clones only, minus some. The sample comprises fewer than 150,000 clones, roughly 88% of which are singletons, and approximately 8% rests with the top ten. Sample: PBMCs. The source is a woman younger than 35 in good health and CMV-seropositive.

The chain links TRBV5-1 to TRBJ2-5; 11 bases agree with TRBD1. The V gene's germline CDR1 is SGHRS and CDR2 YFSETQ. The CDR3 is made up of 16 amino acids. Trimming at V came to 4 bases and at J to 1 base, leaving 6 bases not matched to a gene. The DNA for the CDR3 is TGCGCCAGCAGCGCTGGGGGGACAGGGGGCCAAGAGACCCAGTACTTC. It specifies CASSAGGTGGQETQYF.

This clone was picked up one time. The chain has TRBV4-2 and TRBJ1-1; 7 positions match TRBD1. This CDR3 spans 16 amino acids. The V gene's germline CDR1 is LGHNA and CDR2 YNFKEQ. V dropped 1 base and J dropped 3; count of bases not matched to a gene: 8. CDR3 DNA sequence: TGTGCCAGCAGCCAAGTACAGGGGACGTTGGACACTGAAGCTTTCTTT. Residues: CASSQVQGTLDTEAFF.

The rearrangement joins TRBV30 to TRBJ1-2; TRBD1 aligns across 12 bases. There are 16 residues in the CDR3. Germline assignment: CDR1 GTSNPN and CDR2 SVGIG (reference sequence). Trimming at V came to 3 bases and at J to 7 bases, leaving 12 bases not matched to a gene. The CDR3, as DNA: TGTGCCTGGAGACCCGGGACAGGGGGCTCTCTCTCTGGCTACACCTTC. This encodes CAWRPGTGGSLSGYTF.

The chain recombines TRBV27 with TRBJ2-7, with D possibly TRBD1 on 6 matching bases. CDR1 is MNHEY and CDR2 is SMNVEV in the germline V gene (reference sequence). Trimming took 2 bases from V and 2 from J, leaving 7 bases between them. The CDR3 has 13 amino acids. The CDR3: CASSLGQTYEQYF. The DNA for the CDR3 is TGTGCCAGCAGTTTAGGACAGACCTACGAGCAGTACTTC.

This chain links TRBV5-1 with TRBJ2-1, with 7 nucleotides matching TRBD2. From germline, CDR1 is SGHRS and CDR2 YFSETQ. CDR3 length equals 14 residues. The ends lost 4 bases at V and 4 bases at J; junction bases unmatched: 5. CDR3: CASSRTSAYNEQFF. CDR3 DNA: TGCGCCAGCAGCCGAACTAGCGCTTACAATGAGCAGTTCTTC.

This clone came up a few times. The chain recombines TRBV7-9 with TRBJ2-7; tentative D call: TRBD1 (8 bases). Germline V CDR1 and CDR2: SEHNR, FQNEAQ (reference sequence). V lost 11 bases, J lost 6 bases, and 17 bases lay in between. The CDR3 has 12 residues. The CDR3 sequence is CAGRDRLGEQYF. CDR3 nucleotide sequence: TGTGCCGGGAGGGACAGGTTGGGCGAGCAGTACTTC. Supplemented by reference TRBV7-9 and TRBJ2-7, the full variable domain reads DTGVSQNPRHKITKRGQNVTFRCDPISEHNRLYWYRQTLGQGPEFLTYFQNEAQLEKSRLLSDRFSAERPKGSFSTLEIQRTEQGDSAMYLCAGRDRLGEQYFGPGTRLTVT.

The chain is built from TRBV28 and TRBJ2-7; D is perhaps TRBD1 (6 bases). CDR1 and CDR2 from the germline V gene are MDHEN and SYDVKM. The CDR3 length is 15 residues. V lost 0 bases to trimming and J lost 0 bases, with 9 bases between them. CDR3: CASSLWRGSSYEQYF. CDR3 nucleotide sequence: TGTGCCAGCAGTTTATGGAGGGGGAGCTCCTACGAGCAGTACTTC.

The chain combines TRBV15 with TRBJ1-5; 10 bases agree with TRBD1. Germline CDR1 reads LNHNV; CDR2 reads YYDKDF (reference sequence). V gave up 0 bases and J gave up 2 bases; unmatched junction bases: 10. The CDR3 loop spans 19 amino acids. The CDR3 region is CATSRDTGDRGKGNQPQHF. CDR3 nucleotides: TGTGCCACCAGCAGAGATACTGGGGACAGGGGAAAAGGCAATCAGCCCCAGCATTTT.

The rearrangement uses TRBV6-6 and TRBJ1-1, with a weak D call TRBD1 (6 bases). Trimming removed 7 bases at V and 1 base at J, with 16 bases between. This CDR3 contains 15 residues. CDR1 and CDR2 (germline): MNHNY, SVGAGI (reference sequence). The CDR3 loop is CASTPTAGENTEAFF. CDR3 nucleotide sequence: TGTGCCAGCACTCCGACGGCAGGGGAGAACACTGAAGCTTTCTTT.

The chain couples TRBV5-4 to TRBJ1-2, with TRBD1 identical over 8 bases. Germline CDR1 is SGHNT and CDR2 is YYREEE (reference sequence). CDR3 length equals 15 residues. V was clipped by 4 bases and J by 6 bases; unmatched bases: 11. The CDR3 reads CASSVDRATKNGYTF. Here the CDR3 DNA reads TGTGCCAGCAGCGTGGACAGGGCAACGAAGAATGGCTACACCTTC.

This clone was recorded once. V gene TRBV4-1 combines with J gene TRBJ2-7; D not resolved. Germline V gives CDR1 MGHRA, CDR2 YSYEKL. The length of the CDR3 is 16 residues. V was clipped by 4 bases and J by 4 bases, with 20 bases between them. CDR3 loop: CASSRPGTGPKYEQYF. In DNA form, the CDR3 reads TGCGCCAGCAGCCGCCCGGGTACGGGTCCGAAATACGAGCAGTACTTC.

This clone was seen more than once but under ten times. V usage is TRBV11-2 and J usage is TRBJ2-3; 11 positions agree with TRBD2. There are 15 residues in the CDR3. Germline loops: CDR1 SGHAT, CDR2 FQNNGV. After removal of 3 bases from V and 5 bases from J, the junction contained 4 bases not matched to a gene. Here the CDR3 DNA reads TGTGCCAGCAGCTTGACTAGCGGGACGGGAGATACGCAGTATTTT. Residues: CASSLTSGTGDTQYF. The full variable domain, its missing parts supplied by reference TRBV11-2 and TRBJ2-3, is EAGVAQSPRYKIIEKRQSVAFWCNPISGHATLYWYQQILGQGPKLLIQFQNNGVVDDSQLPKDRFSAERLKGVDSTLKIQPAKLEDSAVYLCASSLTSGTGDTQYFGPGTRLTVL.

The chain links TRBV6-5 to TRBJ2-1; a weak D match, TRBD2 (6 bases). CDR3 length: 15 residues. Per germline, CDR1 MNHEY and CDR2 SVGAGI. Trimming pared 2 bases from V and 4 bases from J, leaving 12 bases between. The CDR3 DNA follows: TGTGCCAGCAGTTACGGCCTAGCGCAATACAATGAGCAGTTCTTC. This translates into CASSYGLAQYNEQFF.

V usage is TRBV10-3 and J usage is TRBJ1-5, with D maybe TRBD1 (6 bases). V lost 10 bases, J lost 0 bases, and 10 bases lay in between. This CDR3 has 13 amino acids. CDR1 is ENHRY, CDR2 SYGVKD, per germline. The DNA of the CDR3 is TGTGCCACACAGGGACCTAGCAATCAGCCCCAGCATTTT. Amino acid sequence: CATQGPSNQPQHF.

CDR3 in DNA: TGTGCCAGCAGCGTAGGGGGGACAGGGATCAATTCACCCCTCCACTTT. Protein sequence: CASSVGGTGINSPLHF. V and J are TRBV9 and TRBJ1-6; TRBD1 matches 9 bases. The V and J ends lost 0 bases and 7 bases, in that order; junction bases with no gene match: 5. CDR1 and CDR2 (germline): SGDLS, YYNGEE. The CDR3 is made up of 16 amino acids.

V is TRBV5-6 and J is TRBJ1-1; TRBD1 aligns across 7 bases. V lost 7 bases to trimming and J lost 5 bases; unmatched junction nucleotides: 11. CDR1 is SGHDT, CDR2 YYEEEE, per germline. This CDR3 region has 14 residues. The CDR3 reads CASRNQGVGTEAFF. The CDR3 DNA follows: TGTGCCAGCCGAAACCAGGGGGTTGGAACTGAAGCTTTCTTT.

The chain employs TRBV6-6 and TRBJ2-7; TRBD1 matches 8 bases. V dropped 4 bases and J dropped 6; count of bases not matched to a gene: 8. Per germline, CDR1 MNHNY and CDR2 SVGAGI (reference sequence). The CDR3 has 14 residues. This chain's CDR3 is CASSWGQVYSEQYF. The CDR3 DNA reads TGTGCCAGCAGTTGGGGACAGGTATACTCCGAGCAGTACTTC.

This clone is a singleton in its sample. The chain has TRBV27 and TRBJ1-2; 10 bases are shared with TRBD1. Germline V lookup: CDR1 MNHEY, CDR2 SMNVEV (reference sequence). J gave up 1 base and V 4 bases, and 12 bases lay outside the gene matches. The CDR3 is 18 residues long. CDR3 residues: CASSSRGGGTGDNYGYTF. The CDR3 coding sequence is TGTGCCAGCAGTTCCAGGGGAGGGGGGACAGGGGATAACTATGGCTACACCTTC.

J is TRBJ2-1 and V is TRBV27; D ambiguous. Trimming pared 4 bases from V and 6 bases from J, leaving 7 bases between. CDR3 length equals 12 residues. Germline loops: CDR1 MNHEY, CDR2 SMNVEV (reference sequence). The CDR3 is CASSSGPNEQFF. CDR3 sequence (DNA): TGTGCCAGCAGTTCAGGCCCCAATGAGCAGTTCTTC.

The CDR3 region is CASSPATQGNEQFF. The CDR3, as DNA: TGTGCCAGCTCACCAGCCACCCAGGGGAATGAGCAGTTCTTC. V and J are TRBV18 and TRBJ2-1, with D tentatively TRBD1 (6 bases). The CDR3 runs 14 residues. Trimming removed 2 bases from V and 7 bases from J, with 12 bases in between. The germline V gene encodes CDR1 KGHSH and CDR2 LQKENI.